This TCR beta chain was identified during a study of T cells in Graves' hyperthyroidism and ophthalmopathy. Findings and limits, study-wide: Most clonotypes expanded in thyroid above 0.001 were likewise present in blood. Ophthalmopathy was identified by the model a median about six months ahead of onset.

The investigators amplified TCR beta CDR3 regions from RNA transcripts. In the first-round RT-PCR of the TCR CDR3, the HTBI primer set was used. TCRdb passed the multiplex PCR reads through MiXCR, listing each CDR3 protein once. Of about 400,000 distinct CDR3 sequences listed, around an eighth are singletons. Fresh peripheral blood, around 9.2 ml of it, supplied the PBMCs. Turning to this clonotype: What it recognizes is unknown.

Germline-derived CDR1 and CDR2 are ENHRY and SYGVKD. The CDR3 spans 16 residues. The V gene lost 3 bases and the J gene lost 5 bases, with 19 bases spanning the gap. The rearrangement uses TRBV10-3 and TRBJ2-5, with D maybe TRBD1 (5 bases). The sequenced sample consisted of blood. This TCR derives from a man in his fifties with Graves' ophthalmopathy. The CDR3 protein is CAISEPRSQGPETQYF. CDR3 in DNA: TGTGCCATCAGTGAACCCCGGAGTCAGGGTCCTGAGACCCAGTACTTC.